Shown below are 32 T cell receptor beta chains from a single sample sequenced in a study of CD8+ T cells in alopecia areata. Extraction and reverse transcription of RNA yielded cDNA as the sequencing template. This table comes from immunoSEQ multiplex PCR, and its TCRdb copy is limited to in-frame clones, with some not included. The sample carries more than 150,000 clones, roughly three fifths recorded once. The treatment was: oral pan-JAK inhibitor, 5-10 mg twice daily. This specimen was CD4+ T cells sorted from blood, taken at week 4, from a patient treated with tofacitinib. The receptors derive from a human donor with alopecia areata.

The CDR3 sequence: CASSELGGPYEQYF. The CDR3 DNA is TGTGCCAGCAGTGAACTCGGGGGCCCCTACGAGCAGTACTTC. The chain has TRBV2 and TRBJ2-7; D is possibly TRBD1 or TRBD2 (6 bases each). Germline V gene lookup returns CDR1 SNHLY and CDR2 FYNNEI. The ends were cut back, 2 bases at V and 2 bases at J, with 10 bases in the middle. CDR3 size: 14 residues.

The chain recombines TRBV2 with TRBJ2-7; the D is unclear. Germline-derived CDR1 and CDR2 are SNHLY and FYNNEI. Between the trimmed V and J ends, which lost 7 bases and 0 bases, there was a span of 13 bases. The CDR3 runs to 14 residues. CDR3 coding DNA: TGTGCCAGCATGACCAGTCCGAGCTCCTACGAGCAGTACTTC. Amino acid sequence: CASMTSPSSYEQYF. The full variable domain, its missing parts supplied by reference TRBV2 and TRBJ2-7, is EPEVTQTPSHQVTQMGQEVILRCVPISNHLYFYWYRQILGQKVEFLVSFYNNEISEKSEIFDDQFSVERPDGSNFTLKIRSTKLEDSAMYFCASMTSPSSYEQYFGPGTRLTVT.

The rearrangement joins TRBV30 to TRBJ1-1; 7 nucleotides match TRBD1. V lost 5 bases and J lost 4; bases outside the gene matches: 10. Germline CDR1 and CDR2: GTSNPN and SVGIG (reference sequence). The CDR3 loop spans 14 amino acids. CDR3 region: CAWSETGRGTEAFF. DNA of the CDR3: TGTGCCTGGTCCGAGACAGGGAGAGGCACTGAAGCTTTCTTT.

On this clone itself: This CDR3 is also generated by other DNA sequences in the sample. The V gene is TRBV5-1, the J gene TRBJ2-5; no definite D call. Trimming pared 0 bases from V and 5 bases from J, leaving 5 bases between. Germline CDR1 reads SGHRS; CDR2 reads YFSETQ. The CDR3 is made up of 12 amino acids. The CDR3 DNA sequence: TGCGCCAGCAGCTTGGAGGGCGAGACCCAGTACTTC. Protein sequence: CASSLEGETQYF.

The chain recombines TRBV30 with TRBJ2-1, with 7 bases aligning to TRBD2. The germline V gene encodes CDR1 GTSNPN and CDR2 SVGIG (reference sequence). This CDR3 has 13 residues. J lost 6 bases, V lost 4 bases, and 6 bases had no gene match. The CDR3 region has the DNA TGTGCCTGGACCAGGGACTACCTCAATGAGCAGTTCTTC. Amino acid sequence: CAWTRDYLNEQFF. Full variable domain (rest looked up from reference TRBV30 and TRBJ2-1): SQTIHQWPATLVQPVGSPLSLECTVEGTSNPNLYWYRQAAGRGLQLLFYSVGIGQISSEVPQNLSASRPQDRQFILSSKKLLLSDSGFYLCAWTRDYLNEQFFGPGTRLTVL.

The chain recombines TRBV30 with TRBJ1-4; TRBD1 might be the D (6 bases). Germline V lookup: CDR1 GTSNPN, CDR2 SVGIG (reference sequence). V gave up 4 bases and J gave up 8 bases, with 20 bases separating them. The CDR3 is 15 residues long. CDR3 residues: CAWNLDSFSGEKLFF. CDR3 DNA: TGTGCCTGGAACCTGGACAGTTTCTCGGGCGAAAAACTGTTTTTT.

This clone appeared a few times. The chain links TRBV18 to TRBJ2-1; 8 bases fit TRBD1. Germline CDR1 KGHSH, CDR2 LQKENI. This CDR3 region has 15 residues. Trimming at V came to 6 bases and at J to 3 bases, leaving 7 bases not matched to a gene. CDR3 in DNA: TGTGCCAGCTCGCGCCAGACAGGGGACTACAATGAGCAGTTCTTC. Translation gives CASSRQTGDYNEQFF.

V gene TRBV29-1 combines with J gene TRBJ1-2; 8 nucleotides match TRBD1. Trimming took 8 bases from V and 8 from J; bases not matched to a gene: 13. CDR1 SQVTM and CDR2 ANQGSEA come from the germline V gene. The CDR3 has 13 residues. The CDR3 nucleotides are TGCAGCTCCGACAGGGGTAAACTTGGGGGCTACACCTTC. This gives the protein CSSDRGKLGGYTF.

This clone came up a few times. V gene TRBV29-1 combines with J gene TRBJ1-1, with TRBD1 identical over 7 bases. The junction had 7 bases not matched to a gene; V was cut back by 7 bases and J by 8 bases. Germline V lookup: CDR1 SQVTM, CDR2 ANQGSEA. The CDR3 sequence is 11 residues long. The CDR3 nucleotides are TGCAGCGCTCGGACAGGCGGGGAAGCTTTCTTT. It codes for CSARTGGEAFF. Full variable domain (remainder filled in from reference TRBV29-1 and TRBJ1-1): SAVISQKPSRDICQRGTSLTIQCQVDSQVTMMFWYRQQPGQSLTLIATANQGSEATYESGFVIDKFPISRPNLTFSTLTVSNMSPEDSSIYLCSARTGGEAFFGQGTRLTVV.

The rearrangement joins TRBV11-2 to TRBJ1-1; no firm D call. V lost 0 bases to trimming and J lost 0 bases, with 8 bases between them. The CDR3 spans 15 residues. Germline values: CDR1 SGHAT, CDR2 FQNNGV. The CDR3 is CASSLEHTLNTEAFF. DNA of the CDR3: TGTGCCAGCAGCTTAGAACACACCTTGAACACTGAAGCTTTCTTT.

This clone turned up a few times. CDR3 sequence reads: CSLGTGGSNEQFF. The DNA for the CDR3 is TGCAGTCTGGGGACAGGCGGTTCGAATGAGCAGTTCTTC. This sequence joins TRBV29-1 and TRBJ2-1; 8 nucleotides agree with TRBD1. CDR3 length equals 13 residues. The germline V gene has CDR1 SQVTM and CDR2 ANQGSEA.

The V and J genes are TRBV29-1 and TRBJ2-1; 8 bases fit TRBD2. The CDR3 has 14 residues. V was clipped by 8 bases and J by 3 bases; unmatched bases: 9. Germline-derived CDR1 and CDR2 are SQVTM and ANQGSEA. The CDR3 DNA reads as TGCAGCTCATCCGGGACTAGTTTCTACAATGAGCAGTTCTTC. Its protein product is CSSSGTSFYNEQFF.

The count of this clone is one. The chain uses TRBV25-1 and TRBJ1-2, with a possible D match to TRBD1 (6 bases). In germline, CDR1 is MGHDK, CDR2 SYGVNS. V lost 4 bases, J lost 3 bases, and 18 bases lay in between. This CDR3 is 16 amino acids long. The CDR3 region is CASSAASGDKYYGYTF. CDR3 DNA: TGTGCCAGCAGTGCCGCCTCAGGGGACAAATACTATGGCTACACCTTC.

This clone was seen a handful of times. V gene TRBV7-9 combines with J gene TRBJ1-4; D gene uncertain. From germline, CDR1 is SEHNR and CDR2 FQNEAQ (reference sequence). Trimming took 6 bases from V and 2 from J, leaving 7 bases between them. The CDR3 has 13 residues. This chain's CDR3 is CASSRGTNEKLFF. In nucleotides, the CDR3 is TGTGCCAGCAGTCGTGGTACTAATGAAAAACTGTTTTTT.

This clone was seen only a few times. This chain connects TRBV4-3 to TRBJ2-5; no reliable D call. Trimming removed 0 bases from V and 3 bases from J, with 8 bases in between. This CDR3 has 14 residues. Germline values: CDR1 LGHNA, CDR2 YSLEER. The CDR3 DNA sequence: TGCGCCAGCAGCCAAGATCACTACGAAGAGACCCAGTACTTC. Amino acid sequence: CASSQDHYEETQYF.

The J gene is TRBJ2-1, the V gene TRBV6-5; TRBD2 is a possible D gene (6 bases). This CDR3 comprises 14 residues. Germline CDR1 and CDR2: MNHEY and SVGAGI. The V gene lost 10 bases and the J gene lost 0 bases, with 13 bases spanning the gap. Here the CDR3 DNA reads TGTGCCACCGGGCGGGGTGGCTCCTACAATGAGCAGTTCTTC. Its protein product is CATGRGGSYNEQFF.

J is TRBJ1-2 and V is TRBV5-1, with 10 bases that match TRBD1. The CDR3 sequence is 16 residues long. Trimming took 5 bases from V and 6 from J; bases not matched to a gene: 13. The germline CDR1 and CDR2 sequences are SGHRS and YFSETQ. CDR3 nucleotide sequence: TGCGCCAGCAGTCGTCCCGGGACAGGGGCTGGGCATGGCTACACCTTC. Amino acid sequence: CASSRPGTGAGHGYTF.

This chain's CDR3 is CASSLPGQSDTQYF. CDR3 in DNA: TGTGCCAGCAGTTTACCGGGACAATCAGATACGCAGTATTTT. This chain links TRBV28 with TRBJ2-3, with TRBD1 as a possible D gene (6 bases). CDR1 is MDHEN, CDR2 SYDVKM, per germline. V lost 2 bases and J lost 4, with 10 bases in between. The CDR3 totals 14 residues. Using reference TRBV28 and TRBJ2-3 for the parts outside the CDR3, the full variable domain is DVKVTQSSRYLVKRTGEKVFLECVQDMDHENMFWYRQDPGLGLRLIYFSYDVKMKEKGDIPEGYSVSREKKERFSLILESASTNQTSMYLCASSLPGQSDTQYFGPGTRLTVL.

There are a few counts of this clone. The V gene is TRBV18, the J gene TRBJ1-1; D remains ambiguous. With 3 bases removed from V and 3 bases from J, the gap between germline ends came to 8 bases. CDR3 length: 13 amino acids. The germline V gene encodes CDR1 KGHSH and CDR2 LQKENI. Here the CDR3 reads CASSPGLDTEAFF. The CDR3 nucleotides are TGTGCCAGCTCACCTGGGCTGGACACTGAAGCTTTCTTT.

The CDR3 region has the DNA TGCAGCGTTGAAGCCTGGGCACGGGAGGATGGCTACACCTTC. It is translated as CSVEAWAREDGYTF. V and J are TRBV29-1 and TRBJ1-2; D gene unclear. The V end lost 1 base, the J end lost 6 bases, and 15 bases lay between the germline ends. The CDR3 extends over 14 amino acids. Germline CDR1 is SQVTM and CDR2 is ANQGSEA.

This clone was counted only a few times. J is TRBJ2-5 and V is TRBV6-1; possibly TRBD1 or TRBD2 for D (6 bases each). V was cut by 0 bases and J by 1 base, with 12 bases left in between. CDR1 MNHNS and CDR2 SASEGT come from the germline V gene. This CDR3 has 16 amino acids. The CDR3 sequence is CASSEAPGAPQETQYF. CDR3 bases: TGTGCCAGCAGTGAAGCGCCGGGGGCTCCCCAAGAGACCCAGTACTTC.

This sequence joins TRBV4-1 and TRBJ2-7; D perhaps matches TRBD1 (6 bases). This CDR3 has 16 residues. V was pared by 6 bases and J by 0 bases, with 18 bases between. The germline V gene has CDR1 MGHRA and CDR2 YSYEKL. In DNA, the CDR3 is TGCGCCAGCAGTCAAATCCCGGGACACCGCTCCTACGAGCAGTACTTC. Translation: CASSQIPGHRSYEQYF.

This clone was picked up a small number of times. The germline gene is not matched at one end of the junction; a read error may be the cause. The chain recombines TRBV18 with TRBJ1-1, with D possibly matching TRBD1 (5 bases). The CDR3 runs to 14 residues. Germline V CDR1 and CDR2: KGHSH, LQKENI. The CDR3: CASSQSGGNAEAFF. The CDR3 DNA follows: TGTGCCAGCTCACAGTCGGGGGGGAACGCTGAAGCTTTCTTT.

The genes are TRBV18 and TRBJ2-1; tentative D call: TRBD2 (5 bases). V was shortened by 2 bases and J by 1 base, with 9 bases between the two germline ends. From germline, CDR1 is KGHSH and CDR2 LQKENI. CDR3 length equals 15 residues. Written as DNA, the CDR3 is TGTGCCAGCTCACCAGGACTGATATCCTACAATGAGCAGTTCTTC. Its protein product is CASSPGLISYNEQFF.

The V and J genes are TRBV6-6 and TRBJ2-5, with D possibly matching TRBD1 (5 bases). CDR1 is MNHNY, CDR2 SVGAGI, per germline (reference sequence). This CDR3 contains 13 residues. With 7 bases removed from V and 5 bases from J, the gap between germline ends came to 14 bases. CDR3 in DNA: TGTGCCAGCACCCCGACAGTCACGGAGACCCAGTACTTC. Residues: CASTPTVTETQYF.

This clone was counted a few times. The V gene is TRBV10-3, the J gene TRBJ2-3; 9 bases are shared with TRBD2. The CDR3 is 14 residues long. In germline, CDR1 is ENHRY, CDR2 SYGVKD. Unmatched junction bases numbered 7, after V lost 8 bases and J lost 4 bases. CDR3 nucleotide sequence: TGTGCCATCCGCGAGGGACTAGCTCCAGATACGCAGTATTTT. Its protein is CAIREGLAPDTQYF.

The rearrangement joins TRBV4-1 to TRBJ1-4, with D possibly being TRBD1 (5 bases). Germline CDR1 and CDR2: MGHRA and YSYEKL. Trimming stripped 1 base from V and 5 bases from J, with 11 bases between. The CDR3 sequence is 15 residues long. In DNA form, the CDR3 reads TGCGCCAGCAGCCAAGGCAAATCAGGGAATGAAAAACTGTTTTTT. Protein sequence: CASSQGKSGNEKLFF.

The chain combines TRBV25-1 with TRBJ2-2, with no clear D. CDR3 length: 15 amino acids. The germline V and J ends were trimmed by 7 bases and 2 bases, with 14 bases remaining between them. Germline V lookup: CDR1 MGHDK, CDR2 SYGVNS. DNA for the CDR3: TGTGCCAGCACTCCCCTTGACGTAAACACCGGGGAGCTGTTTTTT. Encoded protein: CASTPLDVNTGELFF. The full variable domain, rest sourced from reference TRBV25-1 and TRBJ2-2, is EADIYQTPRYLVIGTGKKITLECSQTMGHDKMYWYQQDPGMELHLIHYSYGVNSTEKGDLSSESTVSRIRTEHFPLTLESARPSHTSQYLCASTPLDVNTGELFFGEGSRLTVL.

This clone was seen a single time. J is TRBJ1-4 and V is TRBV5-1; the match to TRBD1 covers 9 bases. This CDR3 is built from 18 residues. Germline values: CDR1 SGHRS, CDR2 YFSETQ. Trimming at V came to 2 bases and at J to 8 bases, leaving 16 bases not matched to a gene. This chain's CDR3 is CASSFALSSGQGQEKLFF. The CDR3 DNA follows: TGCGCCAGCAGCTTCGCCCTCTCCTCTGGACAGGGGCAGGAAAAACTGTTTTTT.

This chain links TRBV9 with TRBJ1-1; 8 bases align to TRBD1. The germline CDR1 and CDR2 sequences are SGDLS and YYNGEE. The CDR3 is 14 amino acids. J gave up 3 bases and V 3 bases, and 4 bases lay outside the gene matches. In DNA form, the CDR3 reads TGTGCCAGCAGCGCCTTACAGGGGGACACTGAAGCTTTCTTT. This sequence encodes CASSALQGDTEAFF.

This clone is a singleton in its sample. The gene calls are TRBV29-1 and TRBJ2-1, with 8 bases that match TRBD2. The V and J ends lost 4 bases and 0 bases, in that order; junction bases with no gene match: 17. CDR1 and CDR2 (germline): SQVTM, ANQGSEA. The CDR3 consists of 19 residues. CDR3 sequence (DNA): TGCAGCGTTGGGGGTTCTATAGCGGGGATTTCCCGCTCCTACAATGAGCAGTTCTTC. Its translation: CSVGGSIAGISRSYNEQFF.

The chain uses TRBV29-1 and TRBJ1-2; D possibly corresponds to TRBD1 (6 bases). The CDR3 extends over 12 amino acids. Germline V lookup: CDR1 SQVTM, CDR2 ANQGSEA. Trimming pared 6 bases from V and 4 bases from J, leaving 12 bases between. CDR3 loop: CSVEQGRYGYTF. The CDR3 region has the DNA TGCAGCGTCGAACAGGGACGCTATGGCTACACCTTC.